This TCR beta chain is from a study of OX40 agonist ivuxolimab in advanced cancers. Regarding the research as a whole: Ivuxolimab was a fully human IgG2 agonistic monoclonal antibody targeting the costimulatory receptor OX40 (CD134). Intravenous ivuxolimab was administered to patients every 2 weeks at six dose levels: 0.01, 0.1, 0.3, 1.5, 3 and 10 mg/kg. Among the 52 dose-escalation patients, around 20 had hepatocellular carcinoma, approximately 15 melanoma, 9 renal cell carcinoma and 9 head and neck cancer. In the dose-escalation cohort, roughly 80% of patients were male, and the mean age was approximately 60 years, with a range of about 23 to 90. Patients were allowed to have had prior anti-PD-1, anti-PD-L1 or anti-CTLA-4 therapy, and approximately 39% of the dose-escalation patients had been treated with checkpoint inhibitors. Three dose-escalation patients achieved partial responses, one with hepatocellular carcinoma and two with cutaneous melanoma. The purpose of peripheral TCRbeta sequencing was to test whether ivuxolimab changed TCR sequence diversity and led to clonal T-cell expansion. The paper covers the monotherapy dose-escalation part of the phase I ivuxolimab trial, which included N of about 51 patients.

Genomic DNA was extracted from sorted cells for sequencing of the TCRbeta CDR3 region. The immunoSEQ Assay was used to sequence the TCRbeta CDR3 regions. Not all clones reach the TCRdb copy of this immuneACCESS table, which keeps in-frame sequences only. Checked studies attribute under half of the gap to unresolved V genes and leave the rest unexplained. Within this sample are tens of thousands of clones, with approximately 80% of them counted one time only. Roughly a fifth of the sample goes to the ten largest clones. The trial excluded patients who had a history of autoimmune disease or were on systemic immunosuppression. In every dose cohort, peripheral blood was drawn for TCR sequencing at baseline, cycle 4 day 1, and cycle 7 day 1. The samples were taken from a phase I, first-in-human, multicenter, open-label dose-escalation trial of ivuxolimab. Adults with locally advanced or metastatic melanoma, renal cell, hepatocellular, or head and neck squamous cell carcinoma were enrolled in the trial. Before TCR sequencing, CD4+ T cells and CD8+ T cells were sorted from peripheral blood as separate populations.

The germline ends are 11 bases apart after V is trimmed by 3 bases and J by 4 bases. The CDR1 and CDR2 encoded by the germline V gene are MDHEN and SYDVKM. From the cysteine up to the phenylalanine, the CDR3 has a length of 14 residues. The read is trimmed to its CDR3 DNA, 42 bases read in frame from base 1. General study outcomes and caveats: Low levels of normalized T-cell clonal expansion were also shown by some nonresponding patients. At doses of 0.1 to 3.0 mg/kg, clonal expansion of both CD4+ and CD8+ blood T cells was observed from baseline to week 6. The antigen specificity of the clonally expanded peripheral T cells was not determined. On average, CD8+ T cells showed more expanded clones than CD4+ T cells after ivuxolimab. In the 0.1-3.0 mg/kg groups, partial responders had among the lowest normalized peripheral clonal expansion, particularly in CD8+ T cells.

Notes on this clone: Its target antigen remains unknown. The sample holds no much larger clone one base away, and base qualities are not on file.

This material consisted of CD4+ or CD8+ T cells sorted from blood, taken in a trial of the OX40 agonist ivuxolimab. The clonotype comes from an adult with an advanced solid tumor such as melanoma, head and neck, liver or kidney cancer. Recombination connected TRBV28 to TRBJ2-3, with TRBD1 tentatively as D gene (5 bases match). This receptor carries the CDR3 CASSLLRAADTQYF. In nucleotides, the sequence is TGTGCCAGCAGTTTGCTCAGGGCCGCAGATACGCAGTATTTT.